This T cell receptor (beta chain) was profiled in a study of blood T cell repertoires in COVID-19. About the research overall: Sources were T cells, B-cell-depleted T cells, or PBMCs; the material itself was cDNA or gDNA.

V lost 4 bases and J 7 bases, leaving 26 bases between the germline ends. Looked up from germline, CDR1 is SGHTS and CDR2 is YDEGEE. The CDR3 is 17 residues long. Source study methods: Nucleated cell counts were estimated from reference gene primer amplification. Some clones are missing from TCRdb's copy, which holds only in-frame ones; the method was immunoSEQ multiplex PCR. The DNA gave D and trimming, while V, J and clone size come from that table. The sample lists 400,000 to 450,000 clones; roughly 90% were seen once. The material sequenced was peripheral blood. The rearrangement uses TRBV5-8 and TRBJ1-2; D gene ambiguous. The source of this sequence is a woman younger than 45 with active or convalescent COVID-19. The CDR3 DNA reads as TGTGCCAGCAGCCTGAGCGGGGTATCCCTCCAATCGGGTGGCTACACCTTC. It yields the protein CASSLSGVSLQSGGYTF.